The rows below give T cell receptor beta chains drawn from one sample of a study of blood T cells in healthy people across ages. MiXCR was run by TCRdb on the 5' RACE reads, yielding one entry per CDR3 protein. The sample includes around 900,000 distinct CDR3 sequences, roughly 26% of them seen just once. The material sequenced was blood. The receptor source for this set is a woman over 75 in good health. CDR3s include the opening cysteine and the closing phenylalanine or tryptophan. A D gene is named only where the DNA matches it firmly. Clone size is shown for a subset of rows, as once, few, many or a class of expanded clone.

clone size | J gene | V gene | D gene | CDR3 protein | CDR3 DNA
- | TRBJ2-1 | TRBV7-7 | TRBD2 | CAGSPEGTSGVREQFF | TGTGCCGGCAGCCCCGAGGGGACTAGCGGGGTGCGGGAGCAGTTCTTC
- | TRBJ2-5 | TRBV3-1 | - | CANSQGGGPQTQYF | TGTGCCAACAGCCAAGGGGGGGGGCCCCAGACCCAGTACTTC
- | TRBJ1-5 | TRBV4-2 | TRBD1 | CASSQVGTGGNQPQHF | TGTGCCAGCAGCCAAGTCGGGACAGGGGGTAATCAGCCCCAGCATTTT
once | TRBJ2-4 | TRBV28 | - | CASRGSNPLFQYF | TGTGCCAGCAGGGGGTCCAACCCTCTTTTTCAGTACTTC
- | TRBJ2-2 | TRBV24-1 | TRBD1 | CATSDSDRTNTGELFF | TGTGCCACCAGTGATTCGGACAGGACCAACACCGGGGAGCTGTTTTTT
few | TRBJ2-5 | TRBV28 | TRBD2 | CASSQLAGGPNEQYF | TGTGCCAGCAGCCAACTAGCGGGGGGGCCGAATGAGCAGTACTTC
few | TRBJ1-2 | TRBV2 | - | CAGSGGVSFGYGYTF | TGTGCCGGCAGTGGTGGAGTGAGTTTCGGGTATGGCTACACCTTC
few | TRBJ1-1 | TRBV7-8 | - | CASSLDGPQKGAFF | TGTGCCAGCAGCTTAGATGGGCCCCAAAAGGGAGCTTTCTTT
many | TRBJ2-5 | TRBV12-3/TRBV12-4 | - | CASRASSQETQYF | TGTGCCAGCAGGGCTAGCAGCCAAGAGACCCAGTACTTC
once | TRBJ2-7 | TRBV6-2/TRBV6-3 | TRBD1 | CASNHRQGPYGQYF | TGTGCCAGCAACCACCGACAGGGTCCCTACGGGCAGTACTTC
once | TRBJ1-1 | TRBV6-5 | - | CASTRAGSNTEAFF | TGTGCCAGCACCAGGGCAGGGTCGAACACTGAAGCTTTCTTT
- | TRBJ1-2 | TRBV20-1 | TRBD1 | CSASNRGVDGYTF | TGCAGTGCTAGCAACAGGGGGGTCGACGGCTACACCTTC
many | TRBJ2-3 | TRBV6-2/TRBV6-3 | - | CASSSRDTDTQYF | TGTGCCAGCAGTTCCCGGGACACAGATACGCAGTATTTT
- | TRBJ2-5 | TRBV7-8 | - | CASSLRSRGASYQETQYF | TGTGCCAGCAGCTTAAGGTCCCGGGGGGCGAGCTACCAAGAGACCCAGTACTTC
many | TRBJ2-4 | TRBV7-2 | - | CASSAPGSTKNIQYF | TGTGCCAGCAGCGCCCCGGGGTCGACCAAAAACATTCAGTACTTC
many | TRBJ2-7 | TRBV6-2/TRBV6-3 | - | CASSYLDSSYEQYF | TGTGCCAGCAGTTACTTGGACTCCTCCTACGAGCAGTACTTC
many | TRBJ2-2 | TRBV5-1 | - | CASSLSGLISGELFF | TGCGCCAGCAGCTTGTCCGGCCTTATTTCCGGGGAGCTGTTTTTT
few | TRBJ2-3 | TRBV12-3/TRBV12-4 | - | CASSFSGTGADTQYF | TGTGCCAGTAGTTTCTCAGGGACGGGCGCAGATACGCAGTATTTT
many | TRBJ2-7 | TRBV7-2 | - | CASSPYSSYEQYF | TGTGCCAGCAGCCCCTATAGCTCCTACGAGCAGTACTTC
many | TRBJ2-5 | TRBV25-1 | TRBD1 | CASSEFGQGEQYF | TGTGCCAGCAGTGAATTTGGACAGGGTGAGCAGTACTTC
many | TRBJ2-7 | TRBV3-1 | - | CASSQGTILYEQYF | TGTGCCAGCAGCCAAGGGACCATCCTCTACGAGCAGTACTTC
many | TRBJ2-5 | TRBV20-1 | TRBD2 | CSASHQRGSIETQYF | TGCAGTGCTAGTCATCAGCGGGGGAGTATTGAGACCCAGTACTTC
many | TRBJ2-5 | TRBV6-2/TRBV6-3 | TRBD1 | CASSPTRTGGKTQYF | TGTGCCAGCAGCCCCACGCGGACAGGGGGAAAGACCCAGTACTTC
many | TRBJ1-2 | TRBV5-1 | - | CASSSLGDYGYTF | TGCGCCAGCAGCTCCCTTGGGGACTATGGCTACACCTTC
- | TRBJ1-1 | TRBV6-1 | - | CASSELQGLGAFF | TGTGCCAGCAGTGAGCTACAGGGCCTGGGAGCTTTCTTT
many | TRBJ2-3 | TRBV15 | TRBD1 | CATSRDRAIGTEGDTQYF | TGTGCCACCAGCAGAGATCGAGCCATCGGGACAGAGGGGGATACGCAGTATTTT
- | TRBJ1-6 | TRBV7-2 | - | CASSQGSYSPLHF | TGTGCCAGCAGCCAGGGTAGTTATTCACCCCTCCACTTT
many | TRBJ2-5 | TRBV11-2 | - | CASSSRQGRSETQYF | TGTGCCAGCAGCTCCCGGCAGGGACGATCGGAGACCCAGTACTTC
- | TRBJ1-1 | TRBV30 | - | CAWNVRRNTEAFF | TGTGCCTGGAACGTCAGAAGGAACACTGAAGCTTTCTTT
many | TRBJ1-2 | TRBV3-1 | TRBD1 | CASSPRPQGALGGYTF | TGTGCCAGCAGCCCCAGACCACAGGGGGCATTGGGTGGCTACACCTTC
many | TRBJ2-1 | TRBV7-2 | TRBD2 | CASSLDGGGYNEQFF | TGTGCCAGCAGCTTAGACGGGGGGGGCTACAATGAGCAGTTCTTC
- | TRBJ1-1 | TRBV6-5 | - | CASSPDRSMNTEAFF | TGTGCCAGCAGTCCTGACAGGTCCATGAACACTGAAGCTTTCTTT
- | TRBJ2-7 | TRBV7-2 | TRBD1 | CASSTGQGRPPRAYEQYF | TGTGCCAGCAGCACGGGACAGGGACGGCCTCCAAGAGCCTACGAGCAGTACTTC
many | TRBJ1-2 | TRBV9 | - | CASSVVPFYREGGYTF | TGTGCCAGCAGCGTAGTCCCCTTTTACAGGGAGGGTGGCTACACCTTC
few | TRBJ2-2 | TRBV5-5 | - | CASSLEVYTGELFF | TGTGCCAGCAGCTTGGAGGTCTACACCGGGGAGCTGTTTTTT
few | TRBJ2-7 | TRBV5-1 | TRBD2 | CASSLSVGSGAKLYEQYF | TGCGCCAGCAGCTTATCGGTCGGAAGCGGGGCAAAGCTCTACGAGCAGTACTTC
- | TRBJ2-3 | TRBV6-2/TRBV6-3 | TRBD1 | CASSLGQGGGRTDTQYF | TGTGCCAGCAGCCTCGGACAGGGTGGAGGTAGAACAGATACGCAGTATTTT
- | TRBJ1-5 | TRBV28 | TRBD1 | CASSLYGQGYSNQPQHF | TGTGCCAGCAGTTTATATGGACAGGGGTATAGCAATCAGCCCCAGCATTTT
many | TRBJ2-7 | TRBV5-5 | TRBD1 | CASSPGTASSYEQYF | TGTGCCAGCAGCCCGGGGACAGCGAGTTCCTACGAGCAGTACTTC
once | TRBJ2-7 | TRBV7-2 | TRBD1 | CASSVRTGGKLNNEQYF | TGTGCCAGCAGCGTAAGGACAGGGGGCAAACTCAACAATGAGCAGTACTTC
- | TRBJ1-6 | TRBV6-1 | TRBD1 | CASSEALGQGNSPLHF | TGTGCCAGCAGTGAAGCGCTAGGACAGGGGAATTCACCCCTCCACTTT
many | TRBJ2-5 | TRBV6-6 | TRBD2 | CASSYSTSGGQETQYF | TGTGCCAGCAGTTACTCGACGTCGGGGGGCCAAGAGACCCAGTACTTC
many | TRBJ1-1 | TRBV24-1 | - | CATSDRSRSTEAFF | TGTGCCACCAGTGATCGATCCAGGTCTACTGAAGCTTTCTTT